The entry below gives a single T cell receptor beta chain sequence along with its context. Its cognate antigen is unknown. Germline loops: CDR1 WNHNN, CDR2 SYGVQD (reference sequence). The CDR3 consists of 15 residues. V was clipped by 3 bases and J by 2 bases, with 14 bases between them. Only in-frame clones appear in the TCRdb table, and some are missing; sequencing was by immunoSEQ multiplex PCR. Of roughly 500,000 clones detected, about 96% appear once; the ten largest clones hold about 0.067%. This sample stems from a study of shared clonotypes between healthy human individuals. Findings and caveats of the study: Naive subsets tended to show greater estimated richness than memory subsets.

The sequencing input was naive CD4+ T cells sorted from blood. Subset indicated: CD45RA+ positively selected. This clonotype was sampled from a woman aged 30 to 39 in good health. The rearrangement links TRBV10-1 to TRBJ2-7; perhaps TRBD2 as D (5 bases). The CDR3 spells CASSEEGLIPYEQYF. The DNA of the CDR3 is TGCGCCAGCAGTGAAGAGGGTCTTATTCCCTACGAGCAGTACTTC.